These 27 T cell receptor beta chains originate from one sample sequenced in a study of regulatory T cells in long-lasting Graves disease (dated by TCRdb to about 2021). Read against the paper, the sample's time point label means: persistent/refractory GD, antithyroid drugs over 5 years with positive TRAb. For both TCR sequencing and RNA sequencing, RNA was extracted from PBMCs using TRIzol. Library generation was performed with multiplex PCR. Sequencing was carried out with an Illumina HiSeq 4000. CDR3 regions were amplified by Arm-PCR with iRepertoire HTBI primers to construct TCR beta libraries. TCRdb applied fastp at Q25 and MiXCR to the public reads, then kept only in-frame beta chains. Every entry covers one CDR3 protein and lists the most common genes and DNA from its rows. This sample comprises about 450,000 distinct CDR3 sequences, about 25% of them detected only once. The ten largest clones represent about a quarter of the sample.

The sample here was peripheral blood mononuclear cells (PBMCs), taken when the disease was refractory, from a patient treated with antithyroid drugs. The receptors derive from a female donor with Graves disease.

The rearrangement uses TRBV20-1 and TRBJ2-7; TRBD1 matches 10 bases. Germline V lookup: CDR1 DFQATT, CDR2 SNEGSKA (reference sequence). This CDR3 comprises 14 residues. The ends lost 4 bases at V and 3 bases at J; junction bases unmatched: 6. The CDR3: CSATGTGVGYEQYF. The CDR3 DNA reads TGCAGTGCTACCGGGACAGGGGTGGGCTACGAGCAGTACTTC.

This chain joins TRBV10-3 and TRBJ2-3; D possibly corresponds to TRBD2 (6 bases). This CDR3 is 13 amino acids long. The V and J ends lost 0 bases and 6 bases respectively, with 7 bases between them. Per the germline V gene, CDR1 is ENHRY and CDR2 is SYGVKD. The CDR3 spells CAISESGGDTQYF. The CDR3 bases are TGTGCCATCAGTGAGTCAGGAGGGGATACGCAGTATTTT.

This rearrangement joins TRBV7-6 to TRBJ2-6; no firm D call. Germline CDR1 SGHVS, CDR2 FNYEAQ. The CDR3 has 18 amino acids. Trimming shortened V by 2 bases and J by 1 base, and 15 bases separated the two germline ends. The CDR3 nucleotides read TGTGCCAGCAGCTTAAGGGCAGGAGAGGTATCTGGGGCCAACGTCCTGACTTTC. Amino acids: CASSLRAGEVSGANVLTF. Drawing the rest from reference TRBV7-6 and TRBJ2-6, the complete variable domain is GAGVSQSPRYKVTKRGQDVALRCDPISGHVSLYWYRQALGQGPEFLTYFNYEAQQDKSGLPNDRFSAERPEGSISTLTIQRTEQRDSAMYRCASSLRAGEVSGANVLTFGAGSRLTVL.

This chain connects TRBV19 to TRBJ2-7; possibly TRBD2 for D (5 bases). The germline V gene encodes CDR1 LNHDA and CDR2 SQIVND (reference sequence). Trimming took off 5 bases at V and 7 bases at J, with 12 bases between the two ends. This CDR3 is 12 amino acids long. In DNA form, the CDR3 reads TGTGCCAGTAGTCGGACCTCGGGGGAGCAGTACTTC. It codes for CASSRTSGEQYF.

This clonotype was observed many times. The rearrangement links TRBV19 to TRBJ1-5; no definite D call. The CDR3 loop spans 14 amino acids. Germline V lookup: CDR1 LNHDA, CDR2 SQIVND (reference sequence). V was shortened by 8 bases and J by 3 bases, with 14 bases between the two germline ends. CDR3 DNA sequence: TGTGCCAGTGCCATGGGAGGGCACAATCAGCCCCAGCATTTT. Translation gives CASAMGGHNQPQHF.

This clonotype appeared many times. The chain joins TRBV2 to TRBJ2-2; TRBD1 or TRBD2 may be the D gene (5 bases each). Trimming took 1 base from V and 4 from J, leaving 10 bases between them. Germline CDR1 SNHLY, CDR2 FYNNEI. This CDR3 spans 15 amino acids. CDR3: CASSEEGDSTGELFF. CDR3 nucleotides: TGTGCCAGCAGTGAAGAGGGAGACAGCACCGGGGAGCTGTTTTTT.

This clonotype has a handful of counts. V gene TRBV3-1 combines with J gene TRBJ1-2; D remains unclear. CDR3 length: 15 residues. Germline values: CDR1 LGHDT, CDR2 YNNKEL (reference sequence). Deletions cut 0 bases from V and 7 bases from J, with 15 bases between. As DNA, the CDR3 is TGTGCCAGCAGCCAAGAGGGCAGGCCATTGGCTGGCTACACCTTC. Translated, it gives CASSQEGRPLAGYTF. Variable domain in full (rest from reference TRBV3-1 and TRBJ1-2): DTAVSQTPKYLVTQMGNDKSIKCEQNLGHDTMYWYKQDSKKFLKIMFSYNNKELIINETVPNRFSPKSPDKAHLNLHINSLELGDSAVYFCASSQEGRPLAGYTFGSGTRLTVV.

This clonotype has at least ten counts. The genes are TRBV20-1 and TRBJ2-5; 7 bases fit TRBD2. Per germline, CDR1 DFQATT and CDR2 SNEGSKA (reference sequence). The CDR3 covers 14 residues. The V gene end was trimmed by 5 bases and the J gene end by 5 bases; junction bases not matched to a gene: 11. CDR3 nucleotides: TGCAGTGCTTCTAGGACTAGACTCCGGGAGACCCAGTACTTC. This encodes CSASRTRLRETQYF.

This clonotype has only a few counts. V usage is TRBV6-2 or TRBV6-3 and J usage is TRBJ2-7; 7 bases align to TRBD2. The CDR3 has 12 amino acids. The V gene end was trimmed by 10 bases and the J gene end by 3 bases; junction bases not matched to a gene: 6. Germline CDR1 and CDR2: MNHEY and SVGEGT. The DNA of the CDR3 is TGTGCCACGGGGGACTACAGCTACGAGCAGTACTTC. Its protein product is CATGDYSYEQYF.

The chain uses TRBV7-2 and TRBJ1-3; D possibly corresponds to TRBD1 (5 bases). The length of the CDR3 is 14 residues. V lost 5 bases to trimming and J lost 0 bases, with 8 bases between them. Germline assignment: CDR1 SGHTA and CDR2 FQGNSA. DNA for the CDR3: TGTGCCAGCAGCGGGGCCTACTCTGGAAACACCATATATTTT. Amino acids: CASSGAYSGNTIYF.

The V call is TRBV20-1, the J call TRBJ2-2; 13 nucleotides line up with TRBD2. Looked up from germline, CDR1 is DFQATT and CDR2 is SNEGSKA (reference sequence). The V and J ends lost 4 bases and 3 bases, in that order; junction bases with no gene match: 5. The CDR3 consists of 16 residues. The CDR3 spells CSAIGLAGADTGELFF. The CDR3 nucleotides are TGCAGTGCTATAGGACTAGCGGGAGCCGACACCGGGGAGCTGTTTTTT.

The rearrangement uses TRBV4-1 and TRBJ2-4; D not certain. Germline assignment: CDR1 MGHRA and CDR2 YSYEKL. The V gene lost 1 base and the J gene lost 1 base, with 8 bases spanning the gap. This CDR3 is built from 15 residues. The CDR3 sequence is CASSQVGTAKNIQYF. CDR3 nucleotides: TGCGCCAGCAGCCAAGTAGGTACTGCCAAAAACATTCAGTACTTC.

This chain joins TRBV10-3 and TRBJ2-5; 7 bases line up with TRBD2. V trimming: 4 bases; J trimming: 5 bases; junction bases outside the gene matches: 7. Looked up from germline, CDR1 is ENHRY and CDR2 is SYGVKD. This CDR3 contains 14 residues. This chain's CDR3 is CAISAGGFGETQYF. The CDR3 nucleotides read TGTGCCATCAGTGCGGGAGGATTCGGGGAGACCCAGTACTTC.

This clonotype has ten or more counts. The chain carries TRBV3-1 and TRBJ1-6; 9 bases match TRBD1. CDR3 length equals 15 residues. The V segment lost 3 bases and the J segment 10 bases; nucleotides outside the gene matches: 7. Per the germline V gene, CDR1 is LGHDT and CDR2 is YNNKEL (reference sequence). The CDR3 protein is CASSQLGQGFSPLHF. The CDR3 DNA is TGTGCCAGCAGCCAGTTGGGACAGGGCTTCTCACCCCTCCACTTT.

DNA of the CDR3: TGCGCCAGCAGCCCGCCGGGACAGGGAGAAAAACTGTTTTTT. This encodes CASSPPGQGEKLFF. The chain joins TRBV4-3 to TRBJ1-4; the match to TRBD1 covers 9 bases. The CDR3 has 14 amino acids. CDR1 is LGHNA, CDR2 YSLEER, per germline. V lost 4 bases to trimming and J lost 8 bases; unmatched junction nucleotides: 5.

This clonotype was picked up a small number of times. The CDR3 here is CASSLTAGAGGGYTF. CDR3 nucleotides: TGTGCCAGCAGCTTGACCGCGGGCGCTGGTGGTGGCTACACCTTC. J is TRBJ1-2 and V is TRBV6-1; D ambiguous. CDR3 length equals 15 residues. Per germline, CDR1 MNHNS and CDR2 SASEGT. Trimming left V 6 bases short and J 7 bases short, with 21 bases between.

This clonotype was counted only a few times. V gene TRBV7-3 combines with J gene TRBJ1-2; possible D gene TRBD1, 5 bases. V gave up 2 bases and J gave up 0 bases, with 19 bases separating them. The CDR3 loop spans 18 amino acids. Germline V gene data show CDR1 as SGHTA and CDR2 as FQGTGA. The CDR3 DNA is TGTGCCAGCAGCTTAGCCGATGGGGGTTCCGGACCTAACTATGGCTACACCTTC. It specifies CASSLADGGSGPNYGYTF.

This clonotype was seen a handful of times. The CDR3 DNA reads as TGTGCCAGCAGTGAAGGGACAGGGGGCTTCTACGAGCAGTACTTC. Protein: CASSEGTGGFYEQYF. This chain links TRBV6-1 with TRBJ2-7; 11 nucleotides match TRBD1. CDR1 is MNHNS, CDR2 SASEGT, per germline. This CDR3 spans 15 amino acids. Trimming removed 1 base from V and 3 bases from J; junction bases left unmatched: 2.

This rearrangement joins TRBV4-1 to TRBJ2-5, with a possible D match to TRBD2 (6 bases). The CDR3 runs 15 residues. The germline V gene encodes CDR1 MGHRA and CDR2 YSYEKL. Deletions cut 5 bases from V and 5 bases from J, with 18 bases between. DNA of the CDR3: TGCGCCAGCAGCACACGCCGGGACTTCGGGGAGACCCAGTACTTC. Amino acid sequence: CASSTRRDFGETQYF.

The chain has TRBV10-3 and TRBJ1-5; no firm D call. The germline CDR1 and CDR2 sequences are ENHRY and SYGVKD. Trimming took 1 base from V and 0 from J, leaving 4 bases between them. The CDR3 totals 14 residues. The CDR3 spells CAISELGSNQPQHF. As DNA, the CDR3 is TGTGCCATCAGTGAGTTAGGTAGCAATCAGCCCCAGCATTTT.

This clonotype was observed at least ten times. This chain links TRBV7-9 with TRBJ2-5; D could derive from TRBD1 or TRBD2 (5 bases each). The germline V and J ends were trimmed by 5 bases and 1 base, with 11 bases remaining between them. The CDR3 spans 14 residues. Germline CDR1 SEHNR, CDR2 FQNEAQ (reference sequence). The CDR3 DNA sequence: TGTGCCAGCAGCCCCAGGGACCTCCAAGAGACCCAGTACTTC. Protein product: CASSPRDLQETQYF.

The chain carries TRBV6-2 or TRBV6-3 and TRBJ1-5; D ambiguous. Trimming took 0 bases from V and 5 from J, leaving 11 bases between them. The CDR3 is made up of 15 amino acids. Germline V gene lookup returns CDR1 MNHEY and CDR2 SVGEGT. CDR3 in amino acids: CASSYSLGIHQPQHF. CDR3 DNA: TGTGCCAGCAGTTACTCGTTGGGAATTCATCAGCCCCAGCATTTT.

Only a few counts were recorded for this clonotype. The chain joins TRBV5-1 to TRBJ2-2; unclear D gene. Trimming took 5 bases from V and 7 from J, leaving 12 bases between them. From germline, CDR1 is SGHRS and CDR2 YFSETQ. The CDR3 runs 13 residues. The CDR3 DNA sequence: TGCGCCAGCAGTGGTGTGGGGAACGGGGAGCTGTTTTTT. Translation: CASSGVGNGELFF.

This clonotype was found a few times. This chain links TRBV14 with TRBJ2-7; D gene uncertain. CDR1 SGHDN and CDR2 FVKESK come from the germline V gene. V lost 4 bases and J lost 3, with 10 bases in between. The CDR3 consists of 13 residues. The CDR3 here is CASSRNSYYEQYF. In nucleotides, the CDR3 is TGTGCCAGCAGCCGCAACAGCTACTACGAGCAGTACTTC.

This clonotype was seen a few times. The chain recombines TRBV6-1 with TRBJ1-2; D not resolved. This CDR3 has 15 amino acids. CDR1 is MNHNS and CDR2 is SASEGT in the germline V gene. Trimming left V 4 bases short and J 3 bases short, with 15 bases between. The CDR3 here is CASSAGMGSDYGYTF. CDR3 DNA sequence: TGTGCCAGCAGTGCGGGAATGGGTAGTGACTATGGCTACACCTTC.

This chain connects TRBV7-2 to TRBJ2-7, with D hard to call. With 5 bases removed from V and 5 bases from J, the gap between germline ends came to 10 bases. CDR1 is SGHTA, CDR2 FQGNSA, per germline. The CDR3 has 12 amino acids. For the CDR3, the DNA is TGTGCCAGCAGCCGGAAAATAGACGAGCAGTACTTC. As protein: CASSRKIDEQYF.

The chain uses TRBV12-3 or TRBV12-4 and TRBJ2-2; 9 bases are shared with TRBD2. The CDR3 contains 16 residues. The J segment lost 6 bases and the V segment lost 3 bases, leaving 8 bases of the junction unmatched. In DNA, the CDR3 is TGTGCCAGCAGTTTCGGGGCGGGAGGGCGGCCCGGGGAGCTGTTTTTT. This codes for CASSFGAGGRPGELFF.